The 8 T cell receptor beta chains below come from one sample, sequenced in a study of a mutant IDH1 vaccine in newly diagnosed glioma. This table comes from immunoSEQ multiplex PCR, and its TCRdb copy is limited to in-frame clones, with some not included. Of around 40,000 clones in the sample, about 75% are singletons; the top ten hold 5.3%. Their cognate antigens are unknown. As to time point: week 23, last vaccination. Topical imiquimod accompanied each vaccine dose, which consisted of 300 ug of mutant IDH1 20-mer peptide. The sample consisted of PBMCs, taken from a glioma patient whose treatment included an IDH1 peptide vaccine. The receptors stem from a man over 45 with glioma.

This clone has just a few counts. The chain couples TRBV30 to TRBJ1-6; maybe TRBD1 (6 bases). The germline gives CDR1 GTSNPN, CDR2 SVGIG (reference sequence). The CDR3 is 14 amino acids. The V gene lost 5 bases and the J gene lost 7 bases, with 15 bases spanning the gap. CDR3 sequence (DNA): TGTGCCTGGGGGTGGGACATCCAGAATTCACCCCTCCACTTT. Its translation is CAWGWDIQNSPLHF.

The rearrangement joins TRBV7-9 to TRBJ1-2, with D possibly being TRBD1 (6 bases). CDR3 length equals 14 residues. Trimming shortened V by 1 base and J by 7 bases, and 13 bases separated the two germline ends. The germline V gene has CDR1 SEHNR and CDR2 FQNEAQ (reference sequence). The CDR3 loop is CASSLVRGPSGYTF. CDR3 DNA sequence: TGTGCCAGCAGCTTAGTCAGGGGCCCGAGTGGCTACACCTTC. The full variable domain, in which reference TRBV7-9 and TRBJ1-2 provide the parts outside the CDR3, is DTGVSQNPRHKITKRGQNVTFRCDPISEHNRLYWYRQTLGQGPEFLTYFQNEAQLEKSRLLSDRFSAERPKGSFSTLEIQRTEQGDSAMYLCASSLVRGPSGYTFGSGTRLTVV.

The V call is TRBV12-5, the J call TRBJ2-2; D is uncertain. Per germline, CDR1 LGHNT and CDR2 FRNRAP. V was shortened by 3 bases and J by 4 bases, with 6 bases between the two germline ends. CDR3 length: 13 amino acids. The chain's CDR3 is CASGFTLTGELFF. The CDR3 DNA sequence: TGTGCTAGTGGTTTCACCCTCACCGGGGAGCTGTTTTTT.

The chain recombines TRBV29-1 with TRBJ1-3; no clear D gene. CDR3 length: 15 residues. The ends were cut back, 8 bases at V and 0 bases at J, with 17 bases in the middle. The germline V gene has CDR1 SQVTM and CDR2 ANQGSEA. The CDR3: CSPLPEQSSGNTIYF. The CDR3 bases are TGCAGCCCCTTACCAGAACAGTCCTCTGGAAACACCATATATTTT.

This clone was counted only a few times. The chain recombines TRBV20-1 with TRBJ2-5; no clear D. CDR3 length equals 11 residues. Trimming shortened V by 7 bases and J by 5 bases, and 11 bases separated the two germline ends. Germline CDR1 reads DFQATT; CDR2 reads SNEGSKA (reference sequence). The CDR3 region has the DNA TGCAGTGTGGACCTCTATGAGACCCAGTACTTC. Protein product: CSVDLYETQYF.

On this clone itself: At one end, the junction sequence differs from germline, possibly due to a read error. This chain joins TRBV7-7 and TRBJ2-7, with 9 nucleotides matching TRBD1. The CDR3 loop spans 14 amino acids. From germline, CDR1 is SSHAT and CDR2 FNYEAQ (reference sequence). The CDR3 loop reads CASSGDREKYEQYF. CDR3 sequence (DNA): TGTGCTAGCAGCGGGGACAGGGAAAAGTACGAGCAGTACTTC.

The chain employs TRBV27 and TRBJ1-1; maybe TRBD1 (6 bases). Germline V gives CDR1 MNHEY, CDR2 SMNVEV (reference sequence). The CDR3 totals 14 residues. The V gene lost 7 bases and the J gene lost 0 bases, with 12 bases spanning the gap. The CDR3: CASNRGGLNTEAFF. The CDR3 region has the DNA TGTGCCAGCAACAGAGGGGGGCTGAACACTGAAGCTTTCTTT.

The rearrangement links TRBV19 to TRBJ2-7; 9 bases agree with TRBD1. Germline V gene lookup returns CDR1 LNHDA and CDR2 SQIVND (reference sequence). This CDR3 contains 14 residues. The trim removed 5 bases at V and 4 bases at J, leaving 6 bases unmatched. The CDR3 DNA is TGTGCCAGTAGTCTGGGACAGGGAAGATACGAGCAGTACTTC. This codes for CASSLGQGRYEQYF.